This T cell receptor beta chain emerged from a study of cytomegalovirus exposure and HLA in healthy donors. This clone occurred a few times. As yet, its antigen is unknown. The primer mix had 60 Vbeta and 13 Jbeta primers. The protocol was immunoSEQ multiplex PCR, while the TCRdb copy is restricted to in-frame clones and leaves out a portion. The table has some 190,000 clones, about four fifths seen once; the top ten hold more than 4%. Deletions cut 5 bases from V and 4 bases from J, with 14 bases between. The length of the CDR3 is 14 residues. Germline CDR1 SGHVS, CDR2 FQNEAQ. Findings and limits, study-wide: Sequencing depth roughly uniform across donors was assumed in presence/absence analyses. Being indistinguishable, some V segments were excluded, TRBV6-2 and TRBV6-3 among them. Upon later analysis, HLA-associated TCR beta chains proved more clonally expanded than other, equally common chains. Judged likely to be a sequencing artifact was a cluster of highly shared sequence variants.

The genes are TRBV7-8 and TRBJ1-1; possibly TRBD1 for D (5 bases). Sequencing was done on a sample of PBMCs. This TCR was sampled from a man aged 25 to 40 in good health and CMV-seropositive. This CDR3 is CASSPRQRTTEAFF. CDR3 DNA: TGTGCCAGCAGCCCTCGACAGAGAACCACTGAAGCTTTCTTT.